The 21 T cell receptor beta chains listed next were all sequenced from one sample in a study of blood T cell repertoires in COVID-19. Clones were read by immunoSEQ multiplex PCR, and TCRdb kept only the in-frame ones, dropping some. The data show about 390,000 clones, with around 87% seen just once and under 3% held by the top ten. Sequences were obtained from peripheral blood. All receptors derive from a woman in her sixties or seventies with COVID-19, enrolled during active disease.

The chain employs TRBV11-2 and TRBJ1-2; 9 nucleotides match TRBD1. The ends lost 1 base at V and 4 bases at J; junction bases unmatched: 4. The CDR3 has 15 residues. Germline assignment: CDR1 SGHAT and CDR2 FQNNGV. CDR3 sequence: CASSLVDRGGYGYTF. The CDR3 coding sequence is TGTGCCAGCAGCTTAGTGGACAGGGGAGGCTATGGCTACACCTTC.

This clone has only a few counts. The rearrangement joins TRBV19 to TRBJ1-2; 7 bases match TRBD1. The CDR3 has 15 amino acids. Looked up from germline, CDR1 is LNHDA and CDR2 is SQIVND (reference sequence). V lost 3 bases and J lost 0; bases outside the gene matches: 4. CDR3 protein: CASSIRQGPNYGYTF. CDR3 coding DNA: TGTGCCAGTAGTATTCGACAGGGACCTAACTATGGCTACACCTTC. Drawing the rest from reference TRBV19 and TRBJ1-2, the complete variable domain is DGGITQSPKYLFRKEGQNVTLSCEQNLNHDAMYWYRQDPGQGLRLIYYSQIVNDFQKGDIAEGYSVSREKKESFPLTVTSAQKNPTAFYLCASSIRQGPNYGYTFGSGTRLTVV.

The CDR3 coding sequence is TGCGCCAGCAGCTCCCCTGAGGGTAGCGGGGACAACACAGATACGCAGTATTTT. It translates to CASSSPEGSGDNTDTQYF. The chain couples TRBV5-1 to TRBJ2-3; 8 bases line up with TRBD2. The V and J ends lost 3 bases and 2 bases, in that order; junction bases with no gene match: 14. Germline CDR1 and CDR2: SGHRS and YFSETQ. This CDR3 has 18 residues.

This clone has a single count. This rearrangement joins TRBV15 to TRBJ2-1; D unclear. The CDR3 is 16 residues long. CDR1 LNHNV and CDR2 YYDKDF come from the germline V gene (reference sequence). The V and J ends lost 0 bases and 1 base respectively, with 10 bases between them. The CDR3 reads CATSRDRLQSYNEQFF. Here the CDR3 DNA reads TGTGCCACCAGCAGAGATCGCTTACAATCCTACAATGAGCAGTTCTTC.

This clone is a singleton in its sample. The chain is built from TRBV24-1 and TRBJ2-2; D is perhaps TRBD1 (6 bases). CDR3 length: 17 residues. Looked up from germline, CDR1 is KGHDR and CDR2 is SFDVKD. V lost 2 bases and J 2 bases, leaving 14 bases between the germline ends. The CDR3 DNA follows: TGTGCCACCAGTGATTCGGGCGGCAGGGGAAACACCGGGGAGCTGTTTTTT. Its protein product is CATSDSGGRGNTGELFF.

The V gene is TRBV24-1, the J gene TRBJ2-1; a possible D gene is TRBD2 (7 bases). Germline CDR1 and CDR2: KGHDR and SFDVKD. Trimming took 0 bases from V and 5 from J, leaving 16 bases between them. CDR3 size: 17 residues. CDR3 sequence: CATSDLQSGGAHNEQFF. The CDR3 DNA follows: TGTGCCACCAGTGATTTGCAGTCGGGGGGCGCGCACAATGAGCAGTTCTTC.

The chain combines TRBV30 with TRBJ1-6, with a tentative D call TRBD1 (5 bases). V gave up 0 bases and J gave up 4 bases, with 10 bases separating them. The germline V gene has CDR1 GTSNPN and CDR2 SVGIG (reference sequence). This CDR3 has 15 residues. The CDR3 spells CAWSVRGYYNSPLHF. CDR3 sequence (DNA): TGTGCCTGGAGTGTAAGGGGATATTATAATTCACCCCTCCACTTT.

The rearrangement links TRBV13 to TRBJ1-4; D may be TRBD1 (5 bases). The V and J ends lost 5 bases and 6 bases respectively, with 16 bases between them. This CDR3 has 15 amino acids. Germline V gene data show CDR1 as PRHDT and CDR2 as FYEKMQ (reference sequence). The CDR3: CASSLRRGLDEKLFF. DNA for the CDR3: TGTGCCAGCAGCCTCCGCCGGGGGTTAGATGAAAAACTGTTTTTT.

The CDR3 coding sequence is TGTGCCAGCAGCTTCGTCAGTGGCGAGCAGTACTTC. Encoded protein: CASSFVSGEQYF. The chain recombines TRBV11-3 with TRBJ2-7; D remains ambiguous. This CDR3 is 12 amino acids long. V lost 3 bases and J 6 bases, leaving 9 bases between the germline ends. CDR1 and CDR2 from the germline V gene are SGHNT and YENEEA.

This chain uses TRBV2 with TRBJ1-6; D unresolved. The V gene lost 6 bases and the J gene lost 0 bases, with 12 bases spanning the gap. Germline assignment: CDR1 SNHLY and CDR2 FYNNEI. The CDR3 runs 16 residues. CDR3 loop: CASRDPLSSYNSPLHF. The CDR3 nucleotides are TGTGCCAGCAGAGATCCATTGAGCTCCTATAATTCACCCCTCCACTTT.

V and J are TRBV3-1 (or the pseudogene TRBV3-2) and TRBJ1-2; D gene unclear. V was clipped by 0 bases and J by 8 bases, with 7 bases between them. The length of the CDR3 is 12 residues. Per germline, CDR1 LGHDT and CDR2 YNNKEL (reference sequence). The CDR3 protein is CASSQEQRGYTF. In DNA form, the CDR3 reads TGTGCCAGCAGCCAAGAGCAGAGGGGCTACACCTTC.

This chain uses TRBV23-1 with TRBJ1-5; 12 bases match TRBD1. TRBV23-1 is reported as an ORF; its role is uncertain. Losses at the gene ends were 0 bases for V and 7 bases for J; bases not matched to a gene: 4. The CDR3 has 16 amino acids. The CDR3 here is CASSQSGQGARQPQHF. The CDR3 DNA sequence: TGCGCCAGCAGTCAATCGGGACAGGGGGCAAGGCAGCCCCAGCATTTT.

The chain has TRBV5-1 and TRBJ2-7, with a weak D call TRBD1 (6 bases). The V gene's germline CDR1 is SGHRS and CDR2 YFSETQ. Trimming pared 7 bases from V and 3 bases from J, leaving 17 bases between. The CDR3 length is 14 residues. The CDR3 here is CASDLGTGNYEQYF. The DNA of the CDR3 is TGCGCCAGCGACTTAGGAACAGGGAACTACGAGCAGTACTTC.

Only one count was recorded for this clone. The V call is TRBV3-1 (or the pseudogene TRBV3-2), the J call TRBJ1-1; TRBD1 is a possible D gene (5 bases). This CDR3 comprises 18 residues. The germline gives CDR1 LGHDT, CDR2 YNNKEL (reference sequence). Trimming removed 2 bases from V and 6 bases from J, with 25 bases in between. This CDR3 is CASSQNYITGDTEAEAFF. The DNA for the CDR3 is TGTGCCAGCAGCCAAAACTATATAACAGGAGATACTGAGGCTGAAGCTTTCTTT.

This sequence joins TRBV7-9 and TRBJ1-4; the match to TRBD1 covers 8 bases. V lost 5 bases, J lost 4 bases, and 3 bases stayed unmatched. Germline values: CDR1 SEHNR, CDR2 FQNEAQ (reference sequence). The CDR3 is 14 amino acids. The CDR3 DNA sequence: TGTGCCAGCAGCCGACAGGGGCTTAATGAAAAACTGTTTTTT. Translating gives CASSRQGLNEKLFF.

The genes are TRBV19 and TRBJ1-6; tentative D call: TRBD1 (5 bases). V shed 7 bases and J shed 0 bases, with 16 bases lying between them. The germline CDR1 and CDR2 sequences are LNHDA and SQIVND (reference sequence). The CDR3 extends over 17 amino acids. The CDR3 protein is CASTPDSASSYNSPLHF. The CDR3 DNA reads TGTGCCAGTACCCCAGACAGTGCAAGCTCCTATAATTCACCCCTCCACTTT. The variable domain in full, with the rest retrieved from reference TRBV19 and TRBJ1-6, is DGGITQSPKYLFRKEGQNVTLSCEQNLNHDAMYWYRQDPGQGLRLIYYSQIVNDFQKGDIAEGYSVSREKKESFPLTVTSAQKNPTAFYLCASTPDSASSYNSPLHFGNGTRLTVT.

This chain links TRBV12-3 or TRBV12-4 with TRBJ2-1, with 7 bases aligning to TRBD1. The trim removed 1 base at V and 14 bases at J, leaving 2 bases unmatched. There are 11 residues in the CDR3. CDR3 residues: CASSLEGAKFF. For the CDR3, the DNA is TGTGCCAGCAGTTTAGAGGGGGCGAAGTTCTTC.

V is TRBV15 and J is TRBJ2-1; 9 nucleotides align to TRBD2. CDR1 LNHNV and CDR2 YYDKDF come from the germline V gene (reference sequence). CDR3 length: 13 amino acids. The V segment lost 6 bases and the J segment 8 bases; nucleotides outside the gene matches: 5. The CDR3 DNA reads as TGTGCCACCAGGGCGGGGGGGCAGGATGAGCAGTTCTTC. The encoded protein is CATRAGGQDEQFF. Full variable domain (rest looked up from reference TRBV15 and TRBJ2-1): DAMVIQNPRYQVTQFGKPVTLSCSQTLNHNVMYWYQQKSSQAPKLLFHYYDKDFNNEADTPDNFQSRRPNTSFCFLDIRSPGLGDTAMYLCATRAGGQDEQFFGPGTRLTVL.

This chain's CDR3 is CATSGPRGDREGYGYTF. In DNA form, the CDR3 reads TGTGCCACCAGCGGTCCCCGAGGGGACAGGGAAGGGTATGGCTACACCTTC. The V gene is TRBV15, the J gene TRBJ1-2; 9 nucleotides align to TRBD1. The CDR3 spans 17 residues. Germline V gives CDR1 LNHNV, CDR2 YYDKDF (reference sequence). With V trimmed by 5 bases and J by 5 bases, 15 bases remained unmatched.

This clone occurred a few times. The chain employs TRBV7-3 and TRBJ2-2; 8 bases are shared with TRBD1. After removal of 2 bases from V and 2 bases from J, the junction contained 4 bases not matched to a gene. The CDR3 consists of 16 residues. From germline, CDR1 is SGHTA and CDR2 FQGTGA. The DNA for the CDR3 is TGTGCCAGCAGCTTACAGGGGGCGCAAAACACCGGGGAGCTGTTTTTT. Amino acids: CASSLQGAQNTGELFF.

This clone was counted a single time. The V gene is TRBV6-5, the J gene TRBJ1-5; 8 nucleotides line up with TRBD1. After removal of 0 bases from V and 4 bases from J, the junction contained 5 bases not matched to a gene. The length of the CDR3 is 16 residues. In germline, CDR1 is MNHEY, CDR2 SVGAGI. In nucleotides, the CDR3 is TGTGCCAGCAGTTACTCATTCGGACAGGGAAATCAGCCCCAGCATTTT. Translating gives CASSYSFGQGNQPQHF.